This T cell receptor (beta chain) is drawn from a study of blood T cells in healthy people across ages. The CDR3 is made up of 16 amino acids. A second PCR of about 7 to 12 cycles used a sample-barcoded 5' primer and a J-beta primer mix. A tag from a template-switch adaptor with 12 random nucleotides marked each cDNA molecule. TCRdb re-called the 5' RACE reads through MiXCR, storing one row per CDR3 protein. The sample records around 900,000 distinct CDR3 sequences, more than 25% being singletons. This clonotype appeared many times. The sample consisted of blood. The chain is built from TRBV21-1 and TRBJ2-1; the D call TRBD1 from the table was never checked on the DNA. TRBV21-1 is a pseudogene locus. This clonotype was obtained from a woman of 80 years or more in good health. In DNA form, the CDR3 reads TGTGCCAGCAGCAAAATAGCCGGGACAGCCTACAATGAGCAGTTCTTC. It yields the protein CASSKIAGTAYNEQFF.